This record looks at one T cell receptor (beta chain) sequence and its context. Its antigen is still unknown. Within one base of it there is no much larger clone, and no base qualities were kept. The CDR3 regions of human TCRbeta chains were analyzed by immunosequencing. Turning to the authors' computational methods: TCRs in the repertoires were matched against a reference library of SARS-CoV-2-specific TCRs that had been generated with the MIRA antigen-specificity platform. Breadth was defined as the fraction of unique TCRs that were SARS-CoV-2-associated. Depth was defined as the fraction of total T cells that were SARS-CoV-2-associated. Using the MIRA data, each spike-specific TCR was assigned both to the spike region to which the TCR was reactive and to a CD4 or CD8 class. Log10-transformed breadth and depth values were compared by one-way ANOVA with Sidak's multiple comparisons tests. This immuneACCESS table, as held by TCRdb, lists in-frame sequences with V and J called but not all clones. Of the missing ones, under half trace to an unresolved V gene in checked studies; the others have no known cause. V, J and clone size are taken as reported in that table, and D and trimming were inferred from the DNA itself. The sample includes about 180,000 clones, with 88% observed a single time. Roughly 25% of the sample belongs to the ten largest clones.

The data are from a study of T cell responses to AZD1222 COVID-19 vaccine (dated by TCRdb to the early 2020s). A note on the overall study: TCR sequencing was performed for about 250 trial participants, of whom 200 to 220 were given two doses of AZD1222 and around 26 were given two doses of MenACWY control vaccine. Trial participants were enrolled by age into 18-55, 56-69 and 70-plus year subgroups, with around 150, 28 and 57 TCR-sequenced participants respectively. The paper as a whole reports these results and caveats: Participants were mostly white British, with more females than males. The authors suggested clonal diversity may have been underestimated. Reportedly, almost half of the unique spike-specific TCRs recognized epitopes lying outside the regions that are mutated in the B.1.351 and B.1.1.7 variants. No day 14 peak-response samples were available, so repertoires were characterized only after the peak T cell response. In the small 56-69-year group, the increase in depth fell short of significance, most likely because of low power. Vaccine-associated CD4 TCRs spanned the whole spike protein, with dominant responses in regions 160-218 and 743-854. After two AZD1222 doses, both the breadth and the depth of spike-specific TCRs were significantly higher than at day 0 and than in MenACWY recipients. Conclusions about previously exposed vaccinees are limited because only five to seven AZD1222 recipients were SARS-CoV-2 seropositive at baseline.

Its CDR3 holds 15 amino acids, cysteine through phenylalanine. Only CDR3 DNA remains: 45 bases, in frame from the first base. V loses 5 bases, J loses 7 bases, and the germline ends lie 15 bases apart. CDR1 and CDR2 are read off the germline V gene as SNHLY and FYNNEI. Taken with the paper, the label for time point translates to: about 28 days (+/-7) after the second vaccine dose. AZD1222 recipients with second doses at about 4 weeks or about 12 weeks were pooled, because spike-specific TCR depth and breadth did not differ between schedules. The vaccinee samples were drawn from two UK trials, COV001 and COV002, one of which was a single-blind randomized controlled phase 2/3 trial testing AZD1222 (ChAdOx1 nCoV-19) in healthy adults. Trial participant PBMC samples were collected at day 0 and day 28 after the second dose for TCRbeta chain sequencing.

The clonotype comes from an adult who received the AZD1222 COVID-19 vaccine. The sequenced sample was peripheral blood, obtained 28 days after the second AZD1222 dose. This chain is built from TRBV2 and TRBJ1-6, with the identity of the D gene unclear. The DNA reads TGTGCCAGCAGTTTAAACCGGGCCACCAATTCACCCCTCCACTTT. This gives the protein CASSLNRATNSPLHF.